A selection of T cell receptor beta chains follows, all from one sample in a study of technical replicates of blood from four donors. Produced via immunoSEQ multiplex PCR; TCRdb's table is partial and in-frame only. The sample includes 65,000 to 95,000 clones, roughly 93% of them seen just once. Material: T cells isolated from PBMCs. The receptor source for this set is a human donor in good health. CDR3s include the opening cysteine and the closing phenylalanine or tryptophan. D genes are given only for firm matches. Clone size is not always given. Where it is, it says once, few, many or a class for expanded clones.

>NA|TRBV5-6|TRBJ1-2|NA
CASSLVRERVYGYTF
TGTGCCAGCAGCTTGGTTCGGGAAAGGGTTTATGGCTACACCTTC
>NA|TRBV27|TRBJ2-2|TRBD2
CASSLGLAGAGELFF
TGTGCCAGCAGTTTAGGGCTAGCGGGAGCCGGGGAGCTGTTTTTT
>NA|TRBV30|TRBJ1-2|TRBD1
CAWSVLGQGDNYGYTF
TGTGCCTGGAGTGTACTGGGGCAGGGGGATAACTATGGCTACACCTTC
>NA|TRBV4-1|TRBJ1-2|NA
CASSQVSQIATF
TGCGCCAGCAGCCAAGTCAGCCAGATCGCGACTTTC
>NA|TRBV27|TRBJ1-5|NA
CASSSDPWTALNQPQHF
TGTGCCAGCAGTTCGGACCCGTGGACAGCCCTCAATCAGCCCCAGCATTTT
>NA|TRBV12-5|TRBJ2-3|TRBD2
CASGLVPKHPTSGGFSDTQYF
TGTGCTAGTGGTTTGGTACCAAAACACCCGACTAGCGGGGGTTTCTCAGATACGCAGTATTTT
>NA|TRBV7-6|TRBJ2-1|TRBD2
CASSLVAGGFSSYNEQFF
TGTGCCAGCAGCTTAGTTGCGGGGGGGTTTAGCTCCTACAATGAGCAGTTCTTC
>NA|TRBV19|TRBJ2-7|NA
CASSMNRVHEQYF
TGTGCCAGTAGTATGAACAGGGTCCACGAGCAGTACTTC
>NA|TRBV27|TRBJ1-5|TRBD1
CASSQGGWGNQPQHF
TGTGCCAGCAGCCAAGGGGGCTGGGGCAATCAGCCCCAGCATTTT
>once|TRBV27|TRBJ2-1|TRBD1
CASSATGGGYEQFF
TGTGCCAGCAGTGCCACAGGGGGCGGGTATGAGCAGTTCTTC
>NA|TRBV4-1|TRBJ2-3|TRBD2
CASSQYLAGGPRTDTQYF
TGCGCCAGCAGCCAATACCTAGCGGGGGGGCCGAGGACAGATACGCAGTATTTT
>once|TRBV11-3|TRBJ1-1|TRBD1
CASSPWTGVNTEAFF
TGTGCCAGCAGCCCGTGGACAGGTGTGAACACTGAAGCTTTCTTT
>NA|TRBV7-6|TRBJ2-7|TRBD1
CASSLTRQGGEQYF
TGTGCCAGCAGCTTGACCCGACAGGGGGGCGAGCAGTACTTC
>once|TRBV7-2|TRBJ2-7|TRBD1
CASSPRPRGLGYEQYF
TGTGCCAGCAGCCCACGCCCCAGGGGGCTTGGCTACGAGCAGTACTTC
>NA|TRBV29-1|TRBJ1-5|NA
CSVEARRGECGNQPQHF
TGCAGCGTTGAAGCTCGCAGGGGAGAATGTGGGAATCAGCCCCAGCATTTT